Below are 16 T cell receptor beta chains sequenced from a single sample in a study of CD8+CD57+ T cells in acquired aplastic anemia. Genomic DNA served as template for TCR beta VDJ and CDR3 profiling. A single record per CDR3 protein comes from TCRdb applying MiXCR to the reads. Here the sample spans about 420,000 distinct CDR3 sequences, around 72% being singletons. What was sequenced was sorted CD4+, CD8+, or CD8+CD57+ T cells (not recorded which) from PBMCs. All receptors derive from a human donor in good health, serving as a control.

CDR3 in amino acids: CASRSSPAGEYGQHF. CDR3 DNA: TGTGCCAGCAGATCAAGTCCAGCGGGGGAATACGGGCAGCATTTT. The chain employs TRBV7-2 and TRBJ1-5, with D perhaps matching TRBD1 (5 bases). The V gene lost 6 bases and the J gene lost 13 bases, with 25 bases spanning the gap. The CDR3 runs 15 residues. Germline CDR1 and CDR2: SGHTA and FQGNSA.

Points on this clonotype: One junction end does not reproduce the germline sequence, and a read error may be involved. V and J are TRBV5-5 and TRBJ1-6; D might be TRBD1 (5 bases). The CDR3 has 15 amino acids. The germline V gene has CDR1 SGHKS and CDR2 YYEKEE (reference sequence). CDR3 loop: CASSLTGTDNSPLHF. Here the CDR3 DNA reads TGCGCCAGCAGCTTGACCGGGACGGATAATTCACCCCTCCACTTT.

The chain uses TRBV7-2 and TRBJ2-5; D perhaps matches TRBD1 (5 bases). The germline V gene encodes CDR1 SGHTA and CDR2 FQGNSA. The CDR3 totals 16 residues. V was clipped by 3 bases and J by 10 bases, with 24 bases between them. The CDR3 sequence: CASSLGQLHTEAFQYF. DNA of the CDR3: TGTGCCAGCAGCTTGGGGCAGCTGCACACTGAAGCTTTCCAGTACTTC. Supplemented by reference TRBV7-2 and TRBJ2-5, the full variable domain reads GAGVSQSPSNKVTEKGKDVELRCDPISGHTALYWYRQSLGQGLEFLIYFQGNSAPDKSGLPSDRFSAERTGGSVSTLTIQRTQQEDSAVYLCASSLGQLHTEAFQYFGPGTRLLVL.

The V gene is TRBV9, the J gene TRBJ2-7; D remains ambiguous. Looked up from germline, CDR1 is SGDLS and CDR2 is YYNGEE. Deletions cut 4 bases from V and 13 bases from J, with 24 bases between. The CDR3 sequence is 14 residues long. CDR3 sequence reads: CASSFAGIEQVFYF. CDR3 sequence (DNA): TGTGCCAGCAGCTTCGCAGGTATCGAGCAGGTCTTCTACTTC.

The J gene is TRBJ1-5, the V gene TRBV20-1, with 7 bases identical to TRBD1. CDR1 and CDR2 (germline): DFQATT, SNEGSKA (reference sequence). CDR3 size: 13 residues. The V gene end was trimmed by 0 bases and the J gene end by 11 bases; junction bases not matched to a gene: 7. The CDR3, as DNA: TGCAGTGCTAGAGATCGGAGGGGGCGAACCCAGCATTTT. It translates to CSARDRRGRTQHF.

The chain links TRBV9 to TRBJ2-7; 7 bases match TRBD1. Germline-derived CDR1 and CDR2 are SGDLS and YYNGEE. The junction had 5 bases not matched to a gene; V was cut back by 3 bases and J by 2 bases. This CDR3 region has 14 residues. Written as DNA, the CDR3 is TGTGCCAGCAGCGCCCGGGACAGACCCTACGAGCAGTACTTC. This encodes CASSARDRPYEQYF.

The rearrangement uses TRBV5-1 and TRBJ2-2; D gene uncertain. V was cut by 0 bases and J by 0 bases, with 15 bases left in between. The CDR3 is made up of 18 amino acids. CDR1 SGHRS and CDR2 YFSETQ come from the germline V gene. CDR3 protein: CASSLDVRWFPNTGELFF. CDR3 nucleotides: TGCGCCAGCAGCTTGGATGTGAGATGGTTTCCGAACACCGGGGAGCTGTTTTTT.

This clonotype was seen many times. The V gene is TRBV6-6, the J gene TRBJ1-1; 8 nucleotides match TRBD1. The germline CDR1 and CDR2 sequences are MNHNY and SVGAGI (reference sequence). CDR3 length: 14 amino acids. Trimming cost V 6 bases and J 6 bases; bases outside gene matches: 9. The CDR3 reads CASSRGQGSAEAFF. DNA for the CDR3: TGTGCCAGCAGCCGTGGACAGGGAAGTGCTGAAGCTTTCTTT.

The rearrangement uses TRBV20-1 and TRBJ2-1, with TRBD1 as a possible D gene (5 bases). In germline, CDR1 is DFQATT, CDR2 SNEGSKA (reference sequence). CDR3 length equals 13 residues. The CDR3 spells CSAHEGAEGEQFF. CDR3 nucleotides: TGCAGCGCCCACGAAGGGGCTGAAGGTGAGCAGTTCTTC.

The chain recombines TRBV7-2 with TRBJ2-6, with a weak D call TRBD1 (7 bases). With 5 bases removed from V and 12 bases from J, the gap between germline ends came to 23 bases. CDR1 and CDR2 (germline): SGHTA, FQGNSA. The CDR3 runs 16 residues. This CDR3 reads CASSTRQGGNSPVLTF. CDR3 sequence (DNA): TGTGCCAGCAGCACCAGACAGGGAGGCAATTCACCCGTCCTGACTTTC.

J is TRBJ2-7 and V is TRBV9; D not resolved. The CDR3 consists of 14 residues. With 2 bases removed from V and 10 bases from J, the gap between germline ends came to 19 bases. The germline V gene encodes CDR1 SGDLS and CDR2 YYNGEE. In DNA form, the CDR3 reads TGTGCCAGCAGCGTCGATGCGACGCCGGATGTACAGTACTTC. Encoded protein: CASSVDATPDVQYF.

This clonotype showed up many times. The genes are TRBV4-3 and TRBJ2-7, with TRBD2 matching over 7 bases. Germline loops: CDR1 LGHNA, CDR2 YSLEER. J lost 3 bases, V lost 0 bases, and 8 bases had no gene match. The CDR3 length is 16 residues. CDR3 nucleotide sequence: TGCGCCAGCAGCCAAGATTGGGGGGGGGGAATCTACGAGCAGTACTTC. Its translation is CASSQDWGGGIYEQYF.

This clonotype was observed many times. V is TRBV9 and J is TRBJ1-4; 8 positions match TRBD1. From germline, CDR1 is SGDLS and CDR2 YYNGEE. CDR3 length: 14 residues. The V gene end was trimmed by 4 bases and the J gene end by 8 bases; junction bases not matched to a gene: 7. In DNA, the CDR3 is TGTGCCAGCAGCCCACTCGGGACAGGAGAAAAACTGTTTTTT. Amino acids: CASSPLGTGEKLFF.

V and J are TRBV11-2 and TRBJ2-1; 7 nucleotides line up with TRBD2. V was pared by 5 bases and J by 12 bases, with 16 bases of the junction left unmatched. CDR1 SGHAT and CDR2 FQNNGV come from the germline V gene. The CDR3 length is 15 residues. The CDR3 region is CASSRLARAGRVQFF. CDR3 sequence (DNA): TGTGCCAGCAGCCGGCTGGCACGGGCAGGGAGGGTGCAGTTCTTC.

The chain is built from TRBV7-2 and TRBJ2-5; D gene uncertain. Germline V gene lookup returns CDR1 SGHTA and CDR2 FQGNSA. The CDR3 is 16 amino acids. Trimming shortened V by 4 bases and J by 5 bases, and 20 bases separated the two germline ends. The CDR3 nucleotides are TGTGCCAGCAGCTCACCAATTTGCACTAAAGGCGAGACCCAGTACTTC. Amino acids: CASSSPICTKGETQYF.

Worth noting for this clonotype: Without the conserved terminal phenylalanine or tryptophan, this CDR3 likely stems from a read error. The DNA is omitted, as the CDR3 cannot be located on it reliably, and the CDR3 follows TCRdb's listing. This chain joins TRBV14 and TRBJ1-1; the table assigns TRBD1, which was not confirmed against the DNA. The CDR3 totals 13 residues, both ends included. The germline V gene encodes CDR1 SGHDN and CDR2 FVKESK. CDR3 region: CASSLDPGHYGYI.